The TCR beta chain under discussion was sequenced for a study of T cell repertoires in cytomegalovirus infection. Study context: A matching HLA type, together with CMV infection, was signaled by public TCR beta signatures. Study-level results: HLA-C-restricted TCR beta clonotypes specific for CMV led the ex vivo response. Summed frequency of shared TCR beta families picked out CMV carriers who also had the relevant HLA.

The CDR3 extends over 15 amino acids. Germline V gives CDR1 SGHVS, CDR2 FQNEAQ. Trimming took 1 base from V and 2 from J, leaving 11 bases between them. This clonotype was detected ten times or more. Its specificity is not known. TCRdb redid the calling of the reads with MiXCR, one entry per CDR3 protein. The sample includes 400,000 or so distinct CDR3 sequences, 15% to 20% seen only once; the top ten take around 8.6%. The sequencing sample was made of PBMCs. This receptor was taken from a human donor in good health (CMV status not recorded). Some clones in this sample may be carry-over from other donors' samples. This chain joins TRBV7-8 and TRBJ1-2; D is unclear. The CDR3 DNA is TGTGCCAGCAGCTTAGAGCTGGGGAACAACTATGGCTACACCTTC. Amino acid sequence: CASSLELGNNYGYTF. Full variable domain (rest looked up from reference TRBV7-8 and TRBJ1-2): GAGVSQSPRYKVAKRGQDVALRCDPISGHVSLFWYQQALGQGPEFLTYFQNEAQLDKSGLPSDRFFAERPEGSVSTLKIQRTQQEDSAVYLCASSLELGNNYGYTFGSGTRLTVV.